The rows below give T cell receptor beta chains drawn from one sample of a study of T cell responses to AZD1222 COVID-19 vaccine. TCRdb's table, derived via immunoSEQ multiplex PCR, lists solely in-frame clones and lacks some. This table has about 97,000 clones, about 85% appearing once. The input for sequencing was peripheral blood, taken on day 0 of AZD1222 vaccination. These receptors were collected from an adult in good health. The CDR3 runs from the conserved cysteine through the conserved F or W. A D gene is named only where the DNA matches it firmly. The size field is filled for only some rows; it gives once, few, many or a size class.

j_gene: TRBJ2-1; abundance: .; v_gene: TRBV10-2; d_gene: .; CDR3nt: TGCGCCAGCAGTGAAGGGGTAGGGGAGTTCTTC; CDR3aa: CASSEGVGEFF
j_gene: TRBJ2-1; abundance: .; v_gene: TRBV9; d_gene: .; CDR3nt: TGTGCCAGCAGCGTTCTGTCGAGCTCCTACAATGAGCAGTTCTTC; CDR3aa: CASSVLSSSYNEQFF
j_gene: TRBJ2-7; abundance: .; v_gene: TRBV28; d_gene: .; CDR3nt: TGTGCCAGCAGCCAACGGGAACCGGGGGTCCGATGGCAGTACTTC; CDR3aa: CASSQREPGVRWQYF
j_gene: TRBJ1-4; abundance: .; v_gene: TRBV28; d_gene: .; CDR3nt: TGTGCCAGCACCAACGGCGGCTTTAATGAAAAACTGTTTTTT; CDR3aa: CASTNGGFNEKLFF
j_gene: TRBJ1-5; abundance: .; v_gene: TRBV18; d_gene: .; CDR3nt: TGTGCCAGCTCACCAAGGGGGGCTTACAATCAGCCCCAGCATTTT; CDR3aa: CASSPRGAYNQPQHF
j_gene: TRBJ2-5; abundance: .; v_gene: TRBV7-2; d_gene: .; CDR3nt: TGTGCCAGCAGCCCGGTGGCCCAAGAGACCCAGTACTTC; CDR3aa: CASSPVAQETQYF
j_gene: TRBJ2-1; abundance: few; v_gene: TRBV5-1; d_gene: .; CDR3nt: TGCGCCAGCAGCAGTGGGGCTACGGATGAGCAGTTCTTC; CDR3aa: CASSSGATDEQFF
j_gene: TRBJ2-7; abundance: few; v_gene: TRBV27; d_gene: .; CDR3nt: TGTGCCAGCAGTCGAATACAGAGCTCCTACGAGCAGTACTTC; CDR3aa: CASSRIQSSYEQYF
j_gene: TRBJ2-5; abundance: .; v_gene: TRBV5-1; d_gene: .; CDR3nt: TGCGCCAGCAGCTTGGCCTCGACCGGACGGAGCCAAGAGACCCAGTACTTC; CDR3aa: CASSLASTGRSQETQYF
j_gene: TRBJ2-7; abundance: .; v_gene: TRBV7-9; d_gene: TRBD1; CDR3nt: TGTGCCAGCAGCTTAGGGTTAGGGACAGGGGACGAGCAGTACTTC; CDR3aa: CASSLGLGTGDEQYF
j_gene: TRBJ1-5; abundance: .; v_gene: TRBV6-5; d_gene: .; CDR3nt: TGTGCCAGCCTCGACAGGCGATATAGCAATCAGCCCCAGCATTTT; CDR3aa: CASLDRRYSNQPQHF
j_gene: TRBJ1-2; abundance: .; v_gene: TRBV19; d_gene: TRBD1; CDR3nt: TGTGCCAGTTCTCGGGGACAGGACTATGGCTACACCTTC; CDR3aa: CASSRGQDYGYTF
j_gene: TRBJ1-1; abundance: .; v_gene: TRBV18; d_gene: .; CDR3nt: TGTGCCAGCTTCAGGACTCTCGACACTGAAGCTTTCTTT; CDR3aa: CASFRTLDTEAFF
j_gene: TRBJ1-1; abundance: .; v_gene: TRBV7-2; d_gene: .; CDR3nt: TGTGCCAGCAGCTTAGCGGTTGAACGCACTGAAGCTTTCTTT; CDR3aa: CASSLAVERTEAFF
j_gene: TRBJ1-3; abundance: few; v_gene: TRBV28; d_gene: .; CDR3nt: TGTGCCAGCAGACCGGGCGGGGCGGTTTATGGAAACACCATATATTTT; CDR3aa: CASRPGGAVYGNTIYF
j_gene: TRBJ1-6; abundance: .; v_gene: TRBV6-5; d_gene: .; CDR3nt: TGTGCCAGCAGTTACTCGAGACAGCCAAATTCACCCCTCCACTTT; CDR3aa: CASSYSRQPNSPLHF
j_gene: TRBJ1-2; abundance: .; v_gene: TRBV6-2/TRBV6-3; d_gene: .; CDR3nt: TGTGCCAGCAGTTACCGGGACTCCGGCACCTATGGCTACACCTTC; CDR3aa: CASSYRDSGTYGYTF
j_gene: TRBJ2-3; abundance: .; v_gene: TRBV7-9; d_gene: TRBD1; CDR3nt: TGTGCCAGCAGCTCCGGACAGGGCAGAGATACGCAGTATTTT; CDR3aa: CASSSGQGRDTQYF
j_gene: TRBJ1-3; abundance: .; v_gene: TRBV2; d_gene: .; CDR3nt: TGTGCCAGCAGCTTAGGGAGGGGAGGCTCTGGAAACACCATATATTTT; CDR3aa: CASSLGRGGSGNTIYF
j_gene: TRBJ2-7; abundance: few; v_gene: TRBV6-2/TRBV6-3; d_gene: TRBD2; CDR3nt: TGTGCCAGCAGTTACCCGTTAGGTAGCGGGAGTTACCGAAGCTCCTACGAGCAGTACTTC; CDR3aa: CASSYPLGSGSYRSSYEQYF
j_gene: TRBJ2-5; abundance: .; v_gene: TRBV24-1; d_gene: TRBD1; CDR3nt: TGTGCCACCAGTGAAGATACAGGGGGCCAAGAGACCCAGTACTTC; CDR3aa: CATSEDTGGQETQYF
j_gene: TRBJ2-5; abundance: .; v_gene: TRBV7-7; d_gene: TRBD1; CDR3nt: TGTGCTAGCAGCCCGAGGTCGGGGACAGGACGGCAAGAGACCCAGTACTTC; CDR3aa: CASSPRSGTGRQETQYF
j_gene: TRBJ2-7; abundance: .; v_gene: TRBV7-2; d_gene: TRBD2; CDR3nt: TGTGCCAGCAGCTGGCGGGACTACTACGAGCAGTACTTC; CDR3aa: CASSWRDYYEQYF
j_gene: TRBJ2-1; abundance: .; v_gene: TRBV7-2; d_gene: .; CDR3nt: TGTGCCAGCAGCTACCGGGCAATTCAGCTTTCCTACAATGAGCAGTTCTTC; CDR3aa: CASSYRAIQLSYNEQFF
j_gene: TRBJ1-5; abundance: .; v_gene: TRBV7-2; d_gene: .; CDR3nt: TGTGCCAGCAGCTTAGCGGAAAATCAGCCCCAGCATTTT; CDR3aa: CASSLAENQPQHF
j_gene: TRBJ2-7; abundance: .; v_gene: TRBV5-4; d_gene: .; CDR3nt: TGTGCCAGCAGCCTTAAGAGGGACGAGCAGTACTTC; CDR3aa: CASSLKRDEQYF
j_gene: TRBJ1-2; abundance: .; v_gene: TRBV14; d_gene: .; CDR3nt: TGTGCCAGCAGCCAATTCGACGGTAACTATGGCTACACCTTC; CDR3aa: CASSQFDGNYGYTF
j_gene: TRBJ1-2; abundance: .; v_gene: TRBV11-1; d_gene: .; CDR3nt: TGTGCCAGCAGCTCCCTGAAGGAGGTTTCGGGCTACACCTTC; CDR3aa: CASSSLKEVSGYTF
j_gene: TRBJ1-5; abundance: .; v_gene: TRBV30; d_gene: .; CDR3nt: TGTGCCTGGACAGGGGAGGGGAATCAGCCCCAGCATTTT; CDR3aa: CAWTGEGNQPQHF
j_gene: TRBJ2-1; abundance: few; v_gene: TRBV4-1; d_gene: TRBD2; CDR3nt: TGCGCCAGCAGCCAAGATCTCCCGGGACTAGCGGGAGGTGGGCGCCACAATGAGCAGTTCTTC; CDR3aa: CASSQDLPGLAGGGRHNEQFF
j_gene: TRBJ1-6; abundance: .; v_gene: TRBV18; d_gene: .; CDR3nt: TGTGCCAGCTCACCAGGGAGTAATAATTCACCCCTCCACTTT; CDR3aa: CASSPGSNNSPLHF
j_gene: TRBJ2-7; abundance: .; v_gene: TRBV12-3/TRBV12-4; d_gene: .; CDR3nt: TGTGCCAGCAAGGACAGAAACAACTACGAGCAGTACTTC; CDR3aa: CASKDRNNYEQYF
j_gene: TRBJ1-4; abundance: .; v_gene: TRBV2; d_gene: .; CDR3nt: TGTGCCAGCCGCTCTTGGGCCTCGGGTGAAAAACTGTTTTTT; CDR3aa: CASRSWASGEKLFF
j_gene: TRBJ2-2; abundance: .; v_gene: TRBV5-1; d_gene: TRBD2; CDR3nt: TGCGCCAGCAGCCCCGGACTAGCGGGAGGCGCCGGGGAGCTGTTTTTT; CDR3aa: CASSPGLAGGAGELFF
j_gene: TRBJ2-7; abundance: few; v_gene: TRBV28; d_gene: .; CDR3nt: TGTGCCAGCGGGCCTCCGGGACTTATATCCTACGAGCAGTACTTC; CDR3aa: CASGPPGLISYEQYF
j_gene: TRBJ1-1; abundance: .; v_gene: TRBV6-6; d_gene: .; CDR3nt: TGTGCCAGTTGCCTGTCCCGGAACACTGAAGCTTTCTTT; CDR3aa: CASCLSRNTEAFF
j_gene: TRBJ1-6; abundance: .; v_gene: TRBV6-1; d_gene: .; CDR3nt: TGTGCCAGCAGTGAAGTTTGGGGGTCTGGATCACCCCTCCACTTT; CDR3aa: CASSEVWGSGSPLHF
j_gene: TRBJ1-2; abundance: once; v_gene: TRBV11-2; d_gene: .; CDR3nt: TGTGCCATACATTCTAACTATGGCTACACCTTC; CDR3aa: CAIHSNYGYTF
j_gene: TRBJ1-5; abundance: .; v_gene: TRBV7-9; d_gene: .; CDR3nt: TGTGCCAGCAGCTTAACGACCTCGTGGGGGGGTGGTAATCAGCCCCAGCATTTT; CDR3aa: CASSLTTSWGGGNQPQHF
j_gene: TRBJ1-6; abundance: .; v_gene: TRBV27; d_gene: .; CDR3nt: TGTGCCAGCCGCCTCGTGAGGGGTCTCAATTCACCCCTCCACTTT; CDR3aa: CASRLVRGLNSPLHF
j_gene: TRBJ2-7; abundance: .; v_gene: TRBV27; d_gene: TRBD2; CDR3nt: TGTCCCAGAAAAAGCGGGGCGGGGGGGCTCTACGAGCAGTACTTC; CDR3aa: CPRKSGAGGLYEQYF
j_gene: TRBJ1-2; abundance: .; v_gene: TRBV28; d_gene: .; CDR3nt: TGTGCCAGCAGTTTGGGCGGCAAAGCTAACTATGGCTACACCTTC; CDR3aa: CASSLGGKANYGYTF
j_gene: TRBJ1-1; abundance: .; v_gene: TRBV6-5; d_gene: TRBD1; CDR3nt: TGTGCCAGCAGTCAAACAGGGGCCACTGAAGCTTTCTTT; CDR3aa: CASSQTGATEAFF
j_gene: TRBJ1-6; abundance: .; v_gene: TRBV2; d_gene: TRBD1; CDR3nt: TGTGCCAGCAGTGGAGGACAGGGGTATAATTCACCCCTCCACTTT; CDR3aa: CASSGGQGYNSPLHF
j_gene: TRBJ2-1; abundance: .; v_gene: TRBV6-4; d_gene: .; CDR3nt: TGTGCCAGCAGTGACGGGAGCGTTAGGGATGAGCAGTTCTTC; CDR3aa: CASSDGSVRDEQFF
j_gene: TRBJ2-1; abundance: .; v_gene: TRBV7-2; d_gene: .; CDR3nt: TGTGCCAGCAGCCCCCCGGGGACCAACCTCTACAATGAGCAGTTCTTC; CDR3aa: CASSPPGTNLYNEQFF
j_gene: TRBJ2-1; abundance: .; v_gene: TRBV12-3/TRBV12-4; d_gene: .; CDR3nt: TGTGCCAGCACCGGGACTTTTGAGCAGTTCTTC; CDR3aa: CASTGTFEQFF
j_gene: TRBJ2-3; abundance: .; v_gene: TRBV28; d_gene: .; CDR3nt: TGTGCCAGCAGCCGCTCGGGGGACGGCACAGATACGCAGTATTTT; CDR3aa: CASSRSGDGTDTQYF
j_gene: TRBJ2-1; abundance: .; v_gene: TRBV7-2; d_gene: TRBD2; CDR3nt: TGTGCCAGCAGCTGGGCGGGAGACAATGAGCAGTTCTTC; CDR3aa: CASSWAGDNEQFF
j_gene: TRBJ1-1; abundance: .; v_gene: TRBV6-5; d_gene: .; CDR3nt: TGTGCCAGCAGCGGACAGTTGAACACTGAAGCTTTCTTT; CDR3aa: CASSGQLNTEAFF
j_gene: TRBJ2-2; abundance: .; v_gene: TRBV28; d_gene: .; CDR3nt: TGTGCCAGCAGTTTACAGGCGACCGGGGAGCTGTTTTTT; CDR3aa: CASSLQATGELFF
j_gene: TRBJ2-2; abundance: .; v_gene: TRBV28; d_gene: .; CDR3nt: TGTGCCAGCAGGACTGTTCCCCCCGGGGAGCTGTTTTTT; CDR3aa: CASRTVPPGELFF
j_gene: TRBJ2-1; abundance: .; v_gene: TRBV15; d_gene: TRBD1; CDR3nt: TGTGCCACCAGCAGAGATCGGCAGGGGGCTAGTGAGCAGTTCTTC; CDR3aa: CATSRDRQGASEQFF